The 22 T cell receptor beta chains in this list originate from one sample, sequenced in a study of Ad26.COV2.S vaccination and SARS-CoV-2 variants. Clones were sequenced by immunoSEQ multiplex PCR, and TCRdb holds only the in-frame ones, with some missing. The sample holds some 340,000 clones, around 84% seen once. Indicated treatment: roughly 18 received Ad26.COV2.S at low or high dose, single or two shots; a few received placebo; per-sample allocation not given. Repertoires come from day 63 after the first vaccine or placebo injection. The sample was peripheral blood, taken in a trial of Ad26.COV2.S vaccine versus placebo. The origin of the receptors is a person between 18 and 60 years old who received the Ad26.COV2.S COVID-19 vaccine or a placebo.

The chain recombines TRBV24-1 with TRBJ1-2; tentative D call: TRBD1 (6 bases). Germline CDR1 is KGHDR and CDR2 is SFDVKD. The CDR3 length is 17 residues. The V gene lost 4 bases and the J gene lost 4 bases, with 21 bases spanning the gap. The chain's CDR3 is CATSDQLADRYFYGYTF. The CDR3 nucleotides are TGTGCCACCAGTGACCAGTTAGCGGACAGATACTTCTATGGCTACACCTTC.

This clone was observed a handful of times. The CDR3 sequence is CASSIMGENSNQPQHF. DNA of the CDR3: TGTGCCAGTAGTATAATGGGGGAAAATAGCAATCAGCCCCAGCATTTT. This chain joins TRBV19 and TRBJ1-5, with a weak D call TRBD1 (5 bases). V lost 2 bases and J lost 0, with 11 bases in between. There are 16 residues in the CDR3. Per the germline V gene, CDR1 is LNHDA and CDR2 is SQIVND (reference sequence).

The CDR3 DNA reads as TGTGCCAGCAGTGAAGGGGGGGCTCGGTCTGAAGCTTTCTTT. As protein: CASSEGGARSEAFF. This rearrangement joins TRBV2 to TRBJ1-1; D is possibly TRBD1 (6 bases). The CDR3 runs to 14 residues. CDR1 is SNHLY and CDR2 is FYNNEI in the germline V gene. Trimming removed 1 base at V and 6 bases at J, with 12 bases between.

This chain connects TRBV6-2 or TRBV6-3 to TRBJ2-1, with D unresolved. Deletions cut 5 bases from V and 5 bases from J, with 7 bases between. This CDR3 contains 12 residues. Germline V gene lookup returns CDR1 MNHEY and CDR2 SVGEGT. In DNA form, the CDR3 reads TGTGCCAGCAGTATGCTAGACAATGAGCAGTTCTTC. As protein: CASSMLDNEQFF.

The chain recombines TRBV5-1 with TRBJ2-5; TRBD1 is a possible D gene (6 bases). Trimming cost V 4 bases and J 3 bases, with 10 bases left between them. Germline CDR1 is SGHRS and CDR2 is YFSETQ. The CDR3 totals 13 residues. The CDR3 bases are TGCGCCAGCAGCCGACAGGTTAAAGAGACCCAGTACTTC. The encoded protein is CASSRQVKETQYF.

This chain joins TRBV18 and TRBJ1-1, with 8 bases lining up with TRBD1. The CDR3 consists of 14 residues. The germline V gene has CDR1 KGHSH and CDR2 LQKENI. V dropped 6 bases and J dropped 3; count of bases not matched to a gene: 6. The CDR3 region is CASSEGGQDTEAFF. The CDR3 DNA is TGTGCCAGCTCGGAGGGGGGACAGGACACTGAAGCTTTCTTT.

The chain carries TRBV5-1 and TRBJ2-3; D gene uncertain. There are 14 residues in the CDR3. CDR1 SGHRS and CDR2 YFSETQ come from the germline V gene. Trimming cost V 0 bases and J 6 bases, with 11 bases left between them. CDR3 nucleotides: TGCGCCAGCAGCTTGGAGCCCGACCCTGATACGCAGTATTTT. This gives the protein CASSLEPDPDTQYF.

This chain uses TRBV7-3 with TRBJ2-3; possibly TRBD2 for D (6 bases). This CDR3 spans 13 amino acids. V lost 5 bases, J lost 7 bases, and 13 bases lay in between. Germline V gives CDR1 SGHTA, CDR2 FQGTGA. CDR3 protein: CASSPMGGYTQYF. Written as DNA, the CDR3 is TGTGCCAGCAGCCCCATGGGGGGATATACGCAGTATTTT. Supplemented by reference TRBV7-3 and TRBJ2-3, the full variable domain reads GAGVSQTPSNKVTEKGKYVELRCDPISGHTALYWYRQSLGQGPEFLIYFQGTGAADDSGLPNDRFFAVRPEGSVSTLKIQRTERGDSAVYLCASSPMGGYTQYFGPGTRLTVL.

The chain couples TRBV7-9 to TRBJ1-4; D is possibly TRBD1 (5 bases). This CDR3 region has 15 residues. Germline lookup yields CDR1 SEHNR and CDR2 FQNEAQ (reference sequence). Deletions cut 5 bases from V and 7 bases from J, with 17 bases between. The CDR3: CASSPDGTVPEKLFF. The CDR3 DNA reads as TGTGCCAGCAGCCCTGACGGGACCGTCCCTGAAAAACTGTTTTTT.

This chain uses TRBV6-5 with TRBJ1-4; 8 nucleotides line up with TRBD1. CDR3 length equals 15 residues. Germline V gene lookup returns CDR1 MNHEY and CDR2 SVGAGI. V lost 2 bases and J lost 2; bases outside the gene matches: 1. CDR3 nucleotide sequence: TGTGCCAGCAGTTACGGGGACAGGACTAATGAAAAACTGTTTTTT. Residues: CASSYGDRTNEKLFF.

This chain links TRBV7-8 with TRBJ1-5; TRBD1 is a possible D gene (6 bases). CDR1 and CDR2 from the germline V gene are SGHVS and FQNEAQ. The CDR3 consists of 18 residues. The germline V and J ends were trimmed by 6 bases and 1 base, with 22 bases remaining between them. CDR3 bases: TGTGCCAGCAGGAGTATCAAAACAGGGAGTCGCAGCAATCAGCCCCAGCATTTT. It translates to CASRSIKTGSRSNQPQHF.

This sequence joins TRBV6-6 and TRBJ1-2, with TRBD1 as a possible D gene (5 bases). V dropped 0 bases and J dropped 2 bases, with 10 bases sitting between them. This CDR3 region has 15 residues. The V gene's germline CDR1 is MNHNY and CDR2 SVGAGI (reference sequence). The CDR3 DNA reads TGTGCCAGCAGTTACTCGCAGGGTAGGAACTATGGCTACACCTTC. Its protein is CASSYSQGRNYGYTF.

This clone appeared many times. V and J are TRBV4-1 and TRBJ1-2; D may be TRBD1 (6 bases). Deletions cut 1 base from V and 3 bases from J, with 12 bases between. The germline gives CDR1 MGHRA, CDR2 YSYEKL. CDR3 length: 15 amino acids. CDR3 bases: TGCGCCAGCAGCCAAGCCGGGGGGCAGGACTATGGCTACACCTTC. This gives the protein CASSQAGGQDYGYTF.

The chain uses TRBV10-3 and TRBJ1-1; D perhaps matches TRBD1 (5 bases). Germline V lookup: CDR1 ENHRY, CDR2 SYGVKD. The CDR3 is 16 amino acids. Deletions cut 2 bases from V and 1 base from J, with 14 bases between. CDR3 in amino acids: CAISERGGGSNTEAFF. CDR3 bases: TGTGCCATCAGTGAGAGGGGAGGAGGATCGAACACTGAAGCTTTCTTT.

This clone came up many times. DNA of the CDR3: TGTGCCACCAGTCCCGGGACAGGGGACGAGCAGTACTTC. Amino acid sequence: CATSPGTGDEQYF. The gene calls are TRBV24-1 and TRBJ2-7, with 10 nucleotides matching TRBD1. With 6 bases clipped from V and 5 bases from J, the junction kept 3 bases outside the gene matches. In germline, CDR1 is KGHDR, CDR2 SFDVKD. The CDR3 is made up of 13 amino acids.

The V call is TRBV7-9, the J call TRBJ2-5; 9 bases fit TRBD1. With 0 bases clipped from V and 5 bases from J, the junction kept 7 bases outside the gene matches. The CDR3 extends over 16 amino acids. The germline V gene has CDR1 SEHNR and CDR2 FQNEAQ (reference sequence). The CDR3 spells CASSLALRTGDETQYF. CDR3 bases: TGTGCCAGCAGCTTAGCTCTTAGGACAGGGGACGAGACCCAGTACTTC.

The J gene is TRBJ2-6, the V gene TRBV5-4, with TRBD1 as a possible D gene (6 bases). Germline V gene lookup returns CDR1 SGHNT and CDR2 YYREEE (reference sequence). The CDR3 totals 18 residues. Between the trimmed V and J ends, which lost 0 bases and 0 bases, there was a span of 13 bases. The CDR3 coding sequence is TGTGCCAGCAGCTTGGCGGGACAACTCCCCTCTGGGGCCAACGTCCTGACTTTC. Its protein is CASSLAGQLPSGANVLTF.

The gene calls are TRBV29-1 and TRBJ1-2; D is possibly TRBD1 (6 bases). V shed 5 bases and J shed 2 bases, with 12 bases lying between them. The germline CDR1 and CDR2 sequences are SQVTM and ANQGSEA. The CDR3 totals 13 residues. The DNA for the CDR3 is TGCAGCGTTTTATCAGGGGCCAACTATGGCTACACCTTC. Its protein product is CSVLSGANYGYTF.

The chain has TRBV29-1 and TRBJ1-3; TRBD1 matches 9 bases. The CDR3 is made up of 17 amino acids. J lost 3 bases, V lost 5 bases, and 14 bases had no gene match. The germline CDR1 and CDR2 sequences are SQVTM and ANQGSEA. The CDR3 nucleotides read TGCAGCGTTACGGCCCCTCAACAGGGGGCGCTTGGAAACACCATATATTTT. Its protein is CSVTAPQQGALGNTIYF.

The chain carries TRBV27 and TRBJ2-3; TRBD1 aligns across 7 bases. J gave up 2 bases and V 6 bases, and 8 bases lay outside the gene matches. Germline loops: CDR1 MNHEY, CDR2 SMNVEV (reference sequence). The CDR3 runs to 15 residues. The CDR3 DNA reads TGTGCCAGCAGCCCGGGACAGACGAACACAGATACGCAGTATTTT. As protein: CASSPGQTNTDTQYF.

The chain uses TRBV6-2 or TRBV6-3 and TRBJ1-4; tentative D call: TRBD1 (5 bases). Germline CDR1 is MNHEY and CDR2 is SVGEGT. The CDR3 spans 15 residues. V was shortened by 0 bases and J by 8 bases, with 13 bases between the two germline ends. The CDR3, as DNA: TGTGCCAGCAGTTACTCGACTCCAGGGCCCGAAAAACTGTTTTTT. Translating gives CASSYSTPGPEKLFF.

The chain combines TRBV7-8 with TRBJ2-2; perhaps D is TRBD1 or TRBD2 (5 bases each). The germline gives CDR1 SGHVS, CDR2 FQNEAQ. The length of the CDR3 is 16 residues. V was clipped by 3 bases and J by 0 bases, with 11 bases between them. The DNA for the CDR3 is TGTGCCAGCAGCTTGGGACGAGTGGCGAACACCGGGGAGCTGTTTTTT. Translating gives CASSLGRVANTGELFF.